This T cell receptor beta chain is drawn from a study of cytomegalovirus exposure and HLA in healthy donors. Study results and limitations: Most CMV-associated TCR beta chains were later found to appear HLA-restricted. In a later analysis, donors in an Asian-associated ancestry cluster reportedly had fewer N-insertions in productive TCRs than the cohort mean.

60 Vbeta and 13 Jbeta primers were used in PCR. Measured with immunoSEQ multiplex PCR; TCRdb has only the in-frame clones, and not every one. The data hold 160,000 or so clones, with approximately 70% observed a single time. Per the germline V gene, CDR1 is MRHNA and CDR2 is SNTAGT. The CDR3 sequence is 14 residues long. Trimming cost V 7 bases and J 0 bases, with 10 bases left between them. Of note for this clone: Antigen specificity is unknown.

The sequencing input was PBMCs. This TCR came from a human donor in good health. This chain connects TRBV6-4 to TRBJ1-5, with D unclear. The CDR3 sequence is CASILRYSNQPQHF. Here the CDR3 DNA reads TGTGCCAGCATCCTTCGGTATAGCAATCAGCCCCAGCATTTT.